The entry below describes one TCR beta chain. Its antigen is unidentified. Trimming pared 0 bases from V and 6 bases from J, leaving 13 bases between. Per the germline V gene, CDR1 is LGHNA and CDR2 is YSLEER. The CDR3 totals 15 residues. This sample was included in a study of blood T cells in healthy people across ages. Regarding the study as a whole: Long-lived donors exceeded aged donors in naive CD4+ cells and diversity.

Using a J-beta primer mix together with a sample-barcoded 5' primer, a second PCR was run for roughly 6 to 12 cycles. Using its own MiXCR run on the 5' RACE reads, TCRdb lists one record per CDR3 protein. The repertoire holds roughly 1,300,000 distinct CDR3 sequences, with 59% as singletons. The sequence derives from a man between 18 and 35 years old in good health. Sequenced sample: blood. The chain is built from TRBV4-3 and TRBJ2-3; D is unclear. CDR3 nucleotides: TGCGCCAGCAGCCAAGAATCAAATAGGTGGGATACGCAGTATTTT. Its translation is CASSQESNRWDTQYF.